The T cell receptor beta chain described here comes from a study of T-cell reconstitution after alpha-beta-depleted transplantation in children. This clonotype was recorded many times. Germline CDR1 reads LGHNA; CDR2 reads YNFKEQ. The CDR3 is 18 amino acids. V lost 1 base and J lost 0; bases outside the gene matches: 10. Construction of the TCRbeta library involved unique molecular identifiers. TCRdb re-analysed the PCR reads in MiXCR, keeping a single row per CDR3 protein. The sample comprises approximately 590,000 distinct CDR3 sequences, roughly a tenth of which are singletons, and about 4% rests with the top ten.

The sequence was collected from a human donor who donated a stem cell graft to a child with acute myeloid leukemia. Sequenced here: PBMCs from the stem cell graft donor, sampled from the stem cell graft. The genes are TRBV4-2 and TRBJ2-3; 7 nucleotides match TRBD2. The CDR3, as DNA: TGTGCCAGCAGCCAAGGGGTCACAGCGGGGACTAGCACAGATACGCAGTATTTT. The encoded protein is CASSQGVTAGTSTDTQYF.